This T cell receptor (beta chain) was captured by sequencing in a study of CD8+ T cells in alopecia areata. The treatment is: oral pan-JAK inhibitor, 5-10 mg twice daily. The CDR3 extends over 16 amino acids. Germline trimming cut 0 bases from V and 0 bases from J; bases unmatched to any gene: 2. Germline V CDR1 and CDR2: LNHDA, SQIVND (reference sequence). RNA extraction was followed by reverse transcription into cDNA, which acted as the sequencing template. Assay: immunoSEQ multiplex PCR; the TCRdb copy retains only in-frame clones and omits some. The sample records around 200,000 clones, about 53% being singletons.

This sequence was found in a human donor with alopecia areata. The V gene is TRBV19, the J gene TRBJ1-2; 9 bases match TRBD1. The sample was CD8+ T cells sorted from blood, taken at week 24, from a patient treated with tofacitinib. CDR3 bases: TGTGCCAGTAGTATAGACGGGACAGGGTCTAACTATGGCTACACCTTC. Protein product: CASSIDGTGSNYGYTF.